A selection of T cell receptor beta chains follows, all from one sample in a study of blood T cell repertoires in COVID-19. Clones were read by immunoSEQ multiplex PCR, and TCRdb kept only the in-frame ones, dropping some. The sample records a few hundred thousand clones, roughly nine tenths being singletons. Sequenced input: peripheral blood. The receptors come from a woman between 18 and 29 years old who had recovered from COVID-19. The conserved cysteine and the conserved F or W are not part of the CDR3 here.

V gene: TRBV13
J gene: TRBJ1-2
CDR3 protein: ASSLGRGRVYT

V gene: TRBV7-2
J gene: TRBJ1-1
CDR3 protein: ASSLVYRGDTEAF

V gene: TRBV18
J gene: TRBJ2-1
CDR3 protein: ASSRGLADSYNEQF

V gene: TRBV19
J gene: TRBJ2-2
CDR3 protein: ASSIVLMNTGELF

V gene: TRBV5-4
J gene: TRBJ2-7
CDR3 protein: ASSLVGGFYEQY

V gene: TRBV10-3
J gene: TRBJ1-6
CDR3 protein: AITPRTGFNSPLH

V gene: TRBV5-1
J gene: TRBJ2-3
CDR3 protein: ASSLPVDRGASTDTQY

V gene: TRBV5-6
J gene: TRBJ1-2
CDR3 protein: ASSRKIGPTPGYT

V gene: TRBV2
J gene: TRBJ2-2
CDR3 protein: ASSELAGDTGELF

V gene: TRBV3-1/TRBV3-2
J gene: TRBJ2-7
CDR3 protein: ASSHPGRYYEQY

V gene: TRBV19
J gene: TRBJ1-2
CDR3 protein: ASSVTGASNYGYT

V gene: TRBV5-1
J gene: TRBJ2-2
CDR3 protein: ASSLDRNTGELF

V gene: TRBV29-1
J gene: TRBJ1-2
CDR3 protein: STPQGQGPTYYGYT

V gene: TRBV9
J gene: TRBJ2-3
CDR3 protein: ASSPRTAGEPDTQY

V gene: TRBV7-3
J gene: TRBJ2-3
CDR3 protein: ASSWTGGTDTQY

V gene: TRBV5-4
J gene: TRBJ1-3
CDR3 protein: ASSAEANSGNTIY

V gene: TRBV12-5
J gene: TRBJ2-3
CDR3 protein: ASGQSRGTDTQY

V gene: TRBV6-5
J gene: TRBJ1-2
CDR3 protein: ASTPVRGGVYGYT

V gene: TRBV12-3/TRBV12-4
J gene: TRBJ2-7
CDR3 protein: ASSSIHEQY

V gene: TRBV25-1
J gene: TRBJ2-4
CDR3 protein: ASSESSEVQY

V gene: TRBV9
J gene: TRBJ2-1
CDR3 protein: ASSVGLNEQF

V gene: TRBV13
J gene: TRBJ1-3
CDR3 protein: ASSSKQVYSGNTIY

V gene: TRBV13
J gene: TRBJ1-4
CDR3 protein: ASSLGSGMF

V gene: TRBV9
J gene: TRBJ1-4
CDR3 protein: ASSPGWATNEKLF

V gene: TRBV7-6
J gene: TRBJ1-4
CDR3 protein: ASSLTGSTNEKLF

V gene: TRBV6-4
J gene: TRBJ2-1
CDR3 protein: ASSRTSGRYSFYNEQF

V gene: TRBV19
J gene: TRBJ1-1
CDR3 protein: ASTGQGDSEAF

V gene: TRBV7-6
J gene: TRBJ2-3
CDR3 protein: ASSSWDQLAASTDTQY

V gene: TRBV7-2
J gene: TRBJ2-7
CDR3 protein: ASSVRTSGTTAEYEQY

V gene: TRBV5-6
J gene: TRBJ2-7
CDR3 protein: ASRGRGLEQY

V gene: TRBV7-2
J gene: TRBJ2-7
CDR3 protein: ASSYGRWDSYEQY

V gene: TRBV6-5
J gene: TRBJ2-1
CDR3 protein: ASSSGTGSYNEQF

V gene: TRBV25-1
J gene: TRBJ2-1
CDR3 protein: ASSEYLAGYEQF

V gene: TRBV13
J gene: TRBJ2-5
CDR3 protein: ASSLNRVGETQY

V gene: TRBV28
J gene: TRBJ1-6
CDR3 protein: ASSEEQGWNSPLH

V gene: TRBV15
J gene: TRBJ1-5
CDR3 protein: ATSRGGGQPQH

V gene: TRBV2
J gene: TRBJ1-3
CDR3 protein: ATTKGISGNTIY

V gene: TRBV6-2/TRBV6-3
J gene: TRBJ2-6
CDR3 protein: ASSYGAGLISGANVLT

V gene: TRBV6-5
J gene: TRBJ2-2
CDR3 protein: ASSFEGQTTGELF

V gene: TRBV19
J gene: TRBJ1-1
CDR3 protein: ATRPGNTEAF

V gene: TRBV13
J gene: TRBJ1-5
CDR3 protein: ASSVGQGNNQPQH

V gene: TRBV9
J gene: TRBJ2-1
CDR3 protein: ASSVAPSYNEQF

V gene: TRBV7-9
J gene: TRBJ2-1
CDR3 protein: ASSPGTVPYNEQF

V gene: TRBV7-6
J gene: TRBJ2-7
CDR3 protein: ASSRWGGSGYEQY

V gene: TRBV30
J gene: TRBJ1-3
CDR3 protein: AWSVGLAVGNTIY

V gene: TRBV21-1
J gene: TRBJ1-3
CDR3 protein: ASSKGYSGNTIY

V gene: TRBV6-5
J gene: TRBJ2-5
CDR3 protein: ASSYERKETQY

V gene: TRBV5-5
J gene: TRBJ2-3
CDR3 protein: ASSLFRGGSTDTQY

V gene: TRBV5-1
J gene: TRBJ1-4
CDR3 protein: ASSSTAATNEKLF

V gene: TRBV12-3/TRBV12-4
J gene: TRBJ1-2
CDR3 protein: ASSFGAGYT

V gene: TRBV5-4
J gene: TRBJ1-2
CDR3 protein: ASSADRRGYT

V gene: TRBV4-1
J gene: TRBJ2-1
CDR3 protein: ASSQGQGRFTQGNEQF

V gene: TRBV16
J gene: TRBJ2-7
CDR3 protein: ASSQSAATLYEQY

V gene: TRBV19
J gene: TRBJ1-1
CDR3 protein: ASSKRETEAF

V gene: TRBV7-9
J gene: TRBJ1-1
CDR3 protein: ASSPLDSNTEAF